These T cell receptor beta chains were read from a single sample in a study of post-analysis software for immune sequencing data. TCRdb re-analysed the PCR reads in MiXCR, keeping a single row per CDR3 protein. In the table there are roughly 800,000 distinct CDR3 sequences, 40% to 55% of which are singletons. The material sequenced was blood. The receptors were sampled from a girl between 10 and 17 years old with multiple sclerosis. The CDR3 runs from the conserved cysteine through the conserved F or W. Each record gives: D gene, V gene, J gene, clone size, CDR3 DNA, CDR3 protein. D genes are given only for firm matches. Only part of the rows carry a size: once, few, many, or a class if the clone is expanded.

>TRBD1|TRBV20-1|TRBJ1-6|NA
TGCAGTGCTAGGCCCGCAGGGGGCGGTCATTCACCCCTCCACTTT
CSARPAGGGHSPLHF
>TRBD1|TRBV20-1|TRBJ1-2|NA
TGCAGTGCCAGGACAGGGGGGCTCCCCTATGGCTACACCTTC
CSARTGGLPYGYTF
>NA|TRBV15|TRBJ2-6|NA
TGTGCCACCCAGGATCTCACTGGGGCCAACGTCCTGACTTTC
CATQDLTGANVLTF
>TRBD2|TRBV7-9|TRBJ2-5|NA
TGTGCCAGCAGCCAAGCTAGCGGGACGCTCGAGACCCAGTACTTC
CASSQASGTLETQYF
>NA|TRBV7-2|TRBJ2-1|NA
TGTGCCAGCAGCCCGCAGGGACGGGAAATCTACAATGAGCAGTTCTTC
CASSPQGREIYNEQFF
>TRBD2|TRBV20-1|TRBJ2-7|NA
TGCAGTGCCGTCGGGGGACTATCCTCCTACGAGCAGTACTTC
CSAVGGLSSYEQYF
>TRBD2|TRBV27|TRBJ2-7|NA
TGTGCCAGCAGCCCGGGTAGCGGGAACGAGCAGTACTTC
CASSPGSGNEQYF
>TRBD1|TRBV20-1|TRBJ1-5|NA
TGCAGTGCTAGTTGGGACAGAAATCAGCCCCAGCATTTT
CSASWDRNQPQHF
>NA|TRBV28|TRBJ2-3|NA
TGTGCCAGCAGGTTGGATCCCCACACAGATACGCAGTATTTT
CASRLDPHTDTQYF
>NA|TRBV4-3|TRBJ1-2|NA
TGCGCCAGCAGCCAATTCCTTGCGGGGGGGTATGGCTACACCTTC
CASSQFLAGGYGYTF
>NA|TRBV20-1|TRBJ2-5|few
TGCAGTGCTAGACCTTCGGAAGAGACCCAGTACTTC
CSARPSEETQYF
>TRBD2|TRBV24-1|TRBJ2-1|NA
TGTGCCACCAGTGACCCTCGGGGGGCCTACAATGAGCAGTTCTTC
CATSDPRGAYNEQFF
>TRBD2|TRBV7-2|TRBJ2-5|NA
TGTGCCAGCAGCTCACTCAGGACTAGCGGGAGACCAGAGACCCAGTACTTC
CASSSLRTSGRPETQYF
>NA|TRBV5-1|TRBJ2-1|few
TGCGCCGGCAGCTTGGCTCCGCGGGCGAGGTATGACAATGAGCAGTTCTTC
CAGSLAPRARYDNEQFF
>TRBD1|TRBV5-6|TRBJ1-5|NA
TGTGCCAGCAGCTTGGCGACAGGGGATTTGGGACAGCCCCAGCATTTT
CASSLATGDLGQPQHF
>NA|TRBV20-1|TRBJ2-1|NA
TGCAGTGCTAGCGGTAGGGGAATTAATGAGCAGTTCTTC
CSASGRGINEQFF
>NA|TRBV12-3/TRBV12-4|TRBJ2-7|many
TGTGCCAGCAGTTCAACAGGGTTCGAGCAGTACTTC
CASSSTGFEQYF